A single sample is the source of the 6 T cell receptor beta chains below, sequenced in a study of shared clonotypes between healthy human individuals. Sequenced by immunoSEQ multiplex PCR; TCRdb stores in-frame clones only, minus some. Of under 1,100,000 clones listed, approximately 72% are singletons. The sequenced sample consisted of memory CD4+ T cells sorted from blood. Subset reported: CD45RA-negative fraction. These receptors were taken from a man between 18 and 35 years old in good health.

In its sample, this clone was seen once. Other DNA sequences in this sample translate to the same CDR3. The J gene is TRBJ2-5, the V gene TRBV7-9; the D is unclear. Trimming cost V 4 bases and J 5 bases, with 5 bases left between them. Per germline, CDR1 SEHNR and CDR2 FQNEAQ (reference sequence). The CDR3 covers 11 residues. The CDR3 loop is CASSSGETQYF. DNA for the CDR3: TGTGCCAGCAGCTCGGGTGAGACCCAGTACTTC.

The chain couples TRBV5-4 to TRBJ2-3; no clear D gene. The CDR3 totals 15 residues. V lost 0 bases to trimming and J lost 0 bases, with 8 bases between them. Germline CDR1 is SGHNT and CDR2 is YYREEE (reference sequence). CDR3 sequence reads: CASSLGVDSTDTQYF. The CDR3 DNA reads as TGTGCCAGCAGCTTGGGGGTAGATAGCACAGATACGCAGTATTTT.

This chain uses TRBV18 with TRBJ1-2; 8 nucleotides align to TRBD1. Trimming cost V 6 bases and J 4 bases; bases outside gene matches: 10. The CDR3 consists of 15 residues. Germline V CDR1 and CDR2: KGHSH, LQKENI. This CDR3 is CASSDSSGGGYGYTF. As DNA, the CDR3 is TGTGCCAGCTCCGACTCCTCAGGGGGCGGCTATGGCTACACCTTC.

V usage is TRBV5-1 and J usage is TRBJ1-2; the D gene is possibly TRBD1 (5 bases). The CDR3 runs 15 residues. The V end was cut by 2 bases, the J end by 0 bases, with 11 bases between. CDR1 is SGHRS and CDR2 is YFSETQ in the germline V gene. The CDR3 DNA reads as TGCGCCAGCAGCTTCCAGGGTGAGGCTAACTATGGCTACACCTTC. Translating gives CASSFQGEANYGYTF.

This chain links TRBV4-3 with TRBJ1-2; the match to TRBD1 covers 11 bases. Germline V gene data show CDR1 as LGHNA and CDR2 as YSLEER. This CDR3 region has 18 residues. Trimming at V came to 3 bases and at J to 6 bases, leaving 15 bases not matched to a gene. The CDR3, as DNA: TGCGCCAGCAGCCACGATACCGGGACAGGGGGAAGTATCGATGGCTACACCTTC. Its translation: CASSHDTGTGGSIDGYTF.

The CDR3 spells CASSYPGVETQYF. In DNA, the CDR3 is TGTGCCAGCAGTTACCCGGGGGTAGAGACCCAGTACTTC. The chain couples TRBV6-6 to TRBJ2-5; perhaps TRBD2 as D (6 bases). Germline V gene lookup returns CDR1 MNHNY and CDR2 SVGAGI (reference sequence). V was clipped by 2 bases and J by 4 bases, with 8 bases between them. This CDR3 has 13 amino acids.